The entry that follows covers one T cell receptor (beta chain) sequence. This specimen belongs to a study of blood T cell repertoires in COVID-19. Overall study context: Sources were T cells, B-cell-depleted T cells, or PBMCs; the material itself was cDNA or gDNA.

TCRdb's copy holds only in-frame clones and misses some; the assay was immunoSEQ multiplex PCR. Here the sample spans about 290,000 clones, roughly 90% being singletons. Looked up from germline, CDR1 is KGHDR and CDR2 is SFDVKD. This CDR3 is built from 15 residues. V was clipped by 4 bases and J by 1 base, with 13 bases between them. The genes are TRBV24-1 and TRBJ2-7, with D possibly being TRBD2 (5 bases). Material: peripheral blood. The receptor was isolated from a man aged 35-49 years with acute or convalescent COVID-19. CDR3 in amino acids: CATSDPGLGSYEQYF. The CDR3, as DNA: TGTGCCACCAGTGACCCCGGACTGGGATCCTACGAGCAGTACTTC.